This T cell receptor beta chain appears in the sequencing data of a study of breast tumors, draining lymph nodes, adjacent tissues. TCRdb processed the multiplex PCR reads anew with MiXCR; each CDR3 protein has one entry. The table shows 200,000 or so distinct CDR3 sequences, with approximately 30% occurring only once. The lymph nodes were axillary draining lymph nodes from breast cancer patients. V lost 2 bases to trimming and J lost 1 base; unmatched junction nucleotides: 7. The CDR3 is 17 residues long. Per the germline V gene, CDR1 is SEHNR and CDR2 is FQNEAQ (reference sequence). The receptor was derived from a female donor with breast cancer. Some clones in this sample may be carry-over from other donors' samples. The chain has TRBV7-9 and TRBJ1-2, with 10 bases identical to TRBD1. Input material: axillary lymph node tissue. The CDR3 reads CASSLLAGDRGNYGYTF. The DNA of the CDR3 is TGTGCCAGCAGCTTATTGGCAGGGGACAGGGGTAACTATGGCTACACCTTC. Together with reference TRBV7-9 and TRBJ1-2, the CDR3 gives the full variable domain: DTGVSQNPRHKITKRGQNVTFRCDPISEHNRLYWYRQTLGQGPEFLTYFQNEAQLEKSRLLSDRFSAERPKGSFSTLEIQRTEQGDSAMYLCASSLLAGDRGNYGYTFGSGTRLTVV.